This T cell receptor (beta chain) was identified during a study of cytotoxic CD8 clonotypes in ibrutinib-treated CLL. Study information: There were, on average, 255,043 productive templates and about 85,000 productive rearrangements per sample.

CDR1 is SGDLS and CDR2 is YYNGEE in the germline V gene. The CDR3 is 15 residues long. V lost 5 bases to trimming and J lost 6 bases; unmatched junction nucleotides: 9. Sequencing used immunoSEQ multiplex PCR; TCRdb keeps in-frame clones, though not all of them. Of around 150,000 clones listed, 75% to 85% are singletons. TCR beta library input comprised roughly 1.8 micrograms of genomic DNA from cryopreserved PBMCs. V gene TRBV9 combines with J gene TRBJ2-2; 8 nucleotides agree with TRBD1. This sequence originates from a human donor with chronic lymphocytic leukemia. The material was PBMCs, obtained after 36 months of ibrutinib treatment. The CDR3 loop is CASRVGQGGAGELFF. The DNA for the CDR3 is TGTGCCAGCAGGGTCGGACAGGGAGGCGCCGGGGAGCTGTTTTTT. The entire variable domain, with the rest obtained from reference TRBV9 and TRBJ2-2, is as follows: DSGVTQTPKHLITATGQRVTLRCSPRSGDLSVYWYQQSLDQGLQFLIQYYNGEERAKGNILERFSAQQFPDLHSELNLSSLELGDSALYFCASRVGQGGAGELFFGEGSRLTVL.